Below are 6 T cell receptor beta chains sequenced from a single sample in a study of blood T cell repertoires in COVID-19 (dated by TCRdb to between 2020 and 2021). The protocol used for the library was the immunoSEQ multiplex PCR assay. Held by TCRdb, this immuneACCESS table contains in-frame sequences only and omits some clones. Under half of the omission traces to an unresolved V gene where checked; the cause of the rest is unknown. This sample comprises roughly 250,000 clones, roughly 91% of them detected only once. In total, the top ten clones hold 0.83% of the sample. Material for sequencing was peripheral blood. Receptors were obtained from a man aged 25-45 years with COVID-19, enrolled during active disease.

V is TRBV6-6 and J is TRBJ2-3; D is undetermined. CDR1 MNHNY and CDR2 SVGAGI come from the germline V gene (reference sequence). V was trimmed by 6 bases and J by 2 bases, leaving 15 bases between them. The CDR3 covers 15 residues. The CDR3: CASRSHGFSTDTQYF. CDR3 DNA: TGTGCCAGCAGGTCCCACGGTTTTTCCACAGATACGCAGTATTTT.

The chain couples TRBV27 to TRBJ1-6, with D perhaps matching TRBD1 (6 bases). Trimming took off 6 bases at V and 8 bases at J, with 17 bases between the two ends. The CDR3 contains 15 residues. Germline V gene lookup returns CDR1 MNHEY and CDR2 SMNVEV (reference sequence). The CDR3 DNA reads TGTGCCAGCAGGACGACAGGCCATTGGGATTCACCCCTCCACTTT. Amino acids: CASRTTGHWDSPLHF.

This clone was detected only a few times. The rearrangement uses TRBV6-2 or TRBV6-3 and TRBJ2-4; 13 positions match TRBD2. The V gene end was trimmed by 1 base and the J gene end by 3 bases; junction bases not matched to a gene: 6. Germline assignment: CDR1 MNHEY and CDR2 SVGEGT. This CDR3 spans 18 amino acids. CDR3: CASSYYARLAGGKNIQYF. CDR3 coding DNA: TGTGCCAGCAGTTACTACGCCCGACTAGCGGGGGGCAAAAACATTCAGTACTTC.

This clone was counted between two and nine times. The V gene is TRBV28, the J gene TRBJ1-5; D may be TRBD1 (5 bases). The CDR3 length is 14 residues. Germline V CDR1 and CDR2: MDHEN, SYDVKM. V was clipped by 4 bases and J by 5 bases, with 12 bases between them. The DNA for the CDR3 is TGTGCCAGCAGTTCACACACGGGGGATCAGCCCCAGCATTTT. Translated, it gives CASSSHTGDQPQHF.

The gene calls are TRBV6-2 or TRBV6-3 and TRBJ1-6, with D uncertain. The CDR3 is 14 amino acids. The germline gives CDR1 MNHEY, CDR2 SVGEGT. Trimming removed 5 bases at V and 0 bases at J, with 5 bases between. The CDR3 sequence: CASSLRSYNSPLHF. For the CDR3, the DNA is TGTGCCAGCAGTCTGCGCTCCTATAATTCACCCCTCCACTTT.

This rearrangement joins TRBV9 to TRBJ2-7, with TRBD2 matching over 9 bases. With V trimmed by 3 bases and J by 0 bases, 1 base remained unmatched. Germline CDR1 SGDLS, CDR2 YYNGEE. There are 14 residues in the CDR3. The CDR3: CASSGRGGSYEQYF. Here the CDR3 DNA reads TGTGCCAGCAGCGGGCGGGGGGGCTCCTACGAGCAGTACTTC.